This TCR beta chain was sequenced for a study of PD-L1 blockade in urothelial cancer. Overall study: Patients' atezolizumab regimen, 1,200 mg intravenously every 3 weeks, began around 2014.

Germline V gene sequence: CDR1 KGHSH, CDR2 LQKENI. Deletions cut 4 bases from V and 5 bases from J, with 12 bases between. This CDR3 comprises 14 residues. The data were produced by immunoSEQ multiplex PCR, yet TCRdb's version contains in-frame clones alone and is incomplete. This sample has over 100,000 clones, with about 81% found just once. The time point is: pretreatment peripheral blood. The sequences come from PBMCs, collected around atezolizumab (anti-PD-L1) treatment. The chain joins TRBV18 to TRBJ1-5, with a possible D match to TRBD1 (6 bases). This TCR was sampled from a man in his fifties or sixties with urothelial cancer. The CDR3 sequence: CASSLQGFDQPQHF. In nucleotides, the CDR3 is TGTGCCAGCTCACTACAGGGTTTCGATCAGCCCCAGCATTTT.